The TCR beta chain described here comes from a study of human T cells and chemical hapten exposure. This CDR3 spans 19 amino acids. V gave up 1 base and J gave up 2 bases, with 22 bases separating them. CDR1 is MNHEY and CDR2 is SVGEGT in the germline V gene. Time point here: pre-sensitization, week 0. Described treatment: therapeutic diphenylcyclopropenone sensitization with weekly scalp DPC. TCRdb re-derived calls from the RACE reads in MiXCR, one entry per CDR3 protein. There are some 400,000 distinct CDR3 sequences in the sample; about 5.1% occur only once, and around 2.6% lies in the top ten. The table lists this clonotype with many counts.

Here the sequenced sample was whole blood, taken in connection with sensitization to the hapten diphenylcyclopropenone (DPC). This sequence joins TRBV6-2 or TRBV6-3 and TRBJ2-3, with a possible D match to TRBD2 (6 bases). This clonotype originated in a woman between 45 and 65 years old with alopecia areata. Some clones in this sample may be carry-over from other donors' samples. The CDR3, as DNA: TGTGCCAGCAGTTACTTGGCCGGAACCGGGACTCCCCACACAGATACGCAGTATTTT. It translates to CASSYLAGTGTPHTDTQYF.